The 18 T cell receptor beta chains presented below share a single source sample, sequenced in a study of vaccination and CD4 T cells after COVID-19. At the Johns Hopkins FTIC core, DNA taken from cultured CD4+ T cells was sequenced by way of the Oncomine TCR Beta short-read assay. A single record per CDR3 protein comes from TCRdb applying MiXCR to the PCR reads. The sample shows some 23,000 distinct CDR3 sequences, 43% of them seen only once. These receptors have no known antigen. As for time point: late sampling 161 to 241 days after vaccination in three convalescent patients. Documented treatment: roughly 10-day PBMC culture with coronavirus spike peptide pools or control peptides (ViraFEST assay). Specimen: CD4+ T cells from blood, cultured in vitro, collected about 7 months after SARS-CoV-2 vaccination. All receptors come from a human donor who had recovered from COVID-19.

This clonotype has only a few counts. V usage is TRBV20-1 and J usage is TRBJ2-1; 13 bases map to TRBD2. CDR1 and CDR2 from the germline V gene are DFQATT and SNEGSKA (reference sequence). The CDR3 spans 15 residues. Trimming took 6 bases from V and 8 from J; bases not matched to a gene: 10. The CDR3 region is CSAELAGGPGHEQFF. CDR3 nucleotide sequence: TGCAGTGCGGAACTAGCGGGAGGGCCTGGCCATGAGCAGTTCTTC.

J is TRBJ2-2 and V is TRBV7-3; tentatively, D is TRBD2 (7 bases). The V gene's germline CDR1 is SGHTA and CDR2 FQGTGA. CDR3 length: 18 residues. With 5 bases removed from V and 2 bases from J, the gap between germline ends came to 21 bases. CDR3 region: CASSRYPVGGPNTGELFF. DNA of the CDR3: TGTGCCAGCAGCCGATATCCGGTGGGGGGGCCTAACACCGGGGAGCTGTTTTTT.

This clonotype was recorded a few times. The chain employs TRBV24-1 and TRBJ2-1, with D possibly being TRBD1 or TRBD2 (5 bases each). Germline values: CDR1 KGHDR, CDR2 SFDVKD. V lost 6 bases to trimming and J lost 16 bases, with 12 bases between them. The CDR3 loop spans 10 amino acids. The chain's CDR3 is CATSYPGPFF. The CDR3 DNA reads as TGTGCCACCAGTTATCCGGGGCCTTTCTTC.

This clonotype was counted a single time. The CDR3 loop is CATSDEQGWEQYF. CDR3 sequence (DNA): TGTGCCACCAGTGATGAACAGGGTTGGGAGCAGTACTTC. The chain has TRBV24-1 and TRBJ2-7; tentative D call: TRBD1 (6 bases). CDR3 size: 13 residues. The V and J ends lost 3 bases and 7 bases respectively, with 12 bases between them. Germline V gene sequence: CDR1 KGHDR, CDR2 SFDVKD.

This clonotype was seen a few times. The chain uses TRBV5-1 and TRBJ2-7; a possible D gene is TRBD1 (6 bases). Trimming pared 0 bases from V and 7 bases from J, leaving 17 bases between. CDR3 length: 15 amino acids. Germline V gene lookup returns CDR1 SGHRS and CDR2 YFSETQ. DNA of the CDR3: TGCGCCAGCAGCTTGGCCGCCGTCCCCACAGGGGAGCAGTACTTC. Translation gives CASSLAAVPTGEQYF.

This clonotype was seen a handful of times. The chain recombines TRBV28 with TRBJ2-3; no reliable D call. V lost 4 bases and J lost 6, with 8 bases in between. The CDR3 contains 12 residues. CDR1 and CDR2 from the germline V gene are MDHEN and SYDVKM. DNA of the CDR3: TGTGCCAGCAGTTACTCGATGGATACGCAGTATTTT. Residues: CASSYSMDTQYF.

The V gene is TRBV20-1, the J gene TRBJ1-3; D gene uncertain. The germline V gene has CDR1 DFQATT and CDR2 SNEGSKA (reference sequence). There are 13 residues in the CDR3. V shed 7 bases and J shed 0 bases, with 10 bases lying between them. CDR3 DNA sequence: TGCAGTGTCCCGTCGAGCTCTGGAAACACCATATATTTT. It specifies CSVPSSSGNTIYF.

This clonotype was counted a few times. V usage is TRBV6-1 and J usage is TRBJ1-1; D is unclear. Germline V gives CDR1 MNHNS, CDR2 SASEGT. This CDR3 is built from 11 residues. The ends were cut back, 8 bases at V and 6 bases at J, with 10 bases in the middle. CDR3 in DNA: TGTGCCAGCTCCGATGGGGCTGAAGCTTTCTTT. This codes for CASSDGAEAFF.

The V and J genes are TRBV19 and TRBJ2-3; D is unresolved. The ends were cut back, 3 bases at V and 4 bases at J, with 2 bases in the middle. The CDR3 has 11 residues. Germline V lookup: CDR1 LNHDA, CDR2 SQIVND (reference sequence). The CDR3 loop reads CASSMADTQYF. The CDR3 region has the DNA TGTGCCAGTAGTATGGCAGATACGCAGTATTTT.

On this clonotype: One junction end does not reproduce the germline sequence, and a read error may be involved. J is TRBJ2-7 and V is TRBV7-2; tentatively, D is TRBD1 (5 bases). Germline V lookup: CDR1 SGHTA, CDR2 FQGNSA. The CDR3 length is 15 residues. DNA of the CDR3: TGTGCCAGCAGCCCCTTGGGGCAGGTTGGCCAGGGCCCCCGCTTC. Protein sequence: CASSPLGQVGQGPRF.

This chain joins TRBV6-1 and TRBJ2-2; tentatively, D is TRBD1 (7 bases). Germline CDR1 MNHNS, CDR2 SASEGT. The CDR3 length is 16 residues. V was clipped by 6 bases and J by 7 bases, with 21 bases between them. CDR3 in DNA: TGTGCCAGCAGCCCAGGGGGGCAGGGGGGAATCGGGGAGCTGTTTTTT. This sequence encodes CASSPGGQGGIGELFF.

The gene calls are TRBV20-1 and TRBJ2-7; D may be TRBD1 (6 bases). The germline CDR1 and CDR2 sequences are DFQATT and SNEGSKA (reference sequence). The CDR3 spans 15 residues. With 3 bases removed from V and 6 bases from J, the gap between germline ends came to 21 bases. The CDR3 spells CSASGAGGQRIEQYF. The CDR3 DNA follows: TGCAGTGCTAGCGGGGCTGGGGGCCAGCGCATCGAGCAGTACTTC.

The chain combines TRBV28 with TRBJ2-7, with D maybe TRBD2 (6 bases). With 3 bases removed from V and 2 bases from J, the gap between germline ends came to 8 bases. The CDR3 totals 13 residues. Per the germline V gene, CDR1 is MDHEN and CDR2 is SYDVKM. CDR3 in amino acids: CASSFSGPYEQYF. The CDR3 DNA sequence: TGTGCCAGCAGTTTTAGCGGTCCCTACGAGCAGTACTTC.

DNA of the CDR3: TGTGCCAGTAGTGTCGCCGGGACTATGAACACTGAAGCTTTCTTT. Translated, it gives CASSVAGTMNTEAFF. The chain is built from TRBV19 and TRBJ1-1; possible D gene TRBD1, 5 bases. The V gene's germline CDR1 is LNHDA and CDR2 SQIVND (reference sequence). The CDR3 consists of 15 residues. The V end lost 5 bases, the J end lost 0 bases, and 13 bases lay between the germline ends.

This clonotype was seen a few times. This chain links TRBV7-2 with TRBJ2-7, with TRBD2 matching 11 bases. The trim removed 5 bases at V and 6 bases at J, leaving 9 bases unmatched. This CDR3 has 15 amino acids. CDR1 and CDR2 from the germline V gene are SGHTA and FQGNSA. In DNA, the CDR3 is TGTGCCAGCAGCCTAACTAGCGGGAGAGATCTCGAGCAGTACTTC. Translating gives CASSLTSGRDLEQYF.

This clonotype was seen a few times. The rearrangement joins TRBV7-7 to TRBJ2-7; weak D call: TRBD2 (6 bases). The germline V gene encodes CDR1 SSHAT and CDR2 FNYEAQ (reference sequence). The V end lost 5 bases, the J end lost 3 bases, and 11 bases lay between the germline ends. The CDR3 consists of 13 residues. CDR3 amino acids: CASSLKEGYEQYF. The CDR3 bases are TGTGCCAGCAGCCTCAAGGAGGGCTACGAGCAGTACTTC.

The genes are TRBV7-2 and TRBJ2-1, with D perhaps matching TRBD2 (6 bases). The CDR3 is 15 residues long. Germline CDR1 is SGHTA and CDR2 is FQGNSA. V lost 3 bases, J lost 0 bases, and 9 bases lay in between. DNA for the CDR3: TGTGCCAGCAGCTTGCGGAGGGGCTCCTACAATGAGCAGTTCTTC. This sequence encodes CASSLRRGSYNEQFF. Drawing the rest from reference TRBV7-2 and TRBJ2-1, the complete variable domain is GAGVSQSPSNKVTEKGKDVELRCDPISGHTALYWYRQSLGQGLEFLIYFQGNSAPDKSGLPSDRFSAERTGGSVSTLTIQRTQQEDSAVYLCASSLRRGSYNEQFFGPGTRLTVL.

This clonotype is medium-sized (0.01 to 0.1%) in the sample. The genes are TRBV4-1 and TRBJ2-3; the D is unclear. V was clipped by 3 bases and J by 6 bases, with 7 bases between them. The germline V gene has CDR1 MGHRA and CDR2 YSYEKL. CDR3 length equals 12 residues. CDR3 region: CASSHPLDTQYF. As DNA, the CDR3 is TGCGCCAGCAGCCACCCGTTGGATACGCAGTATTTT.